The 13 T cell receptor beta chains listed next were all sequenced from one sample in a study of blood T cell repertoires in COVID-19. Repertoires were generated with immunoSEQ multiplex PCR, while TCRdb's copy carries only in-frame clones and drops some. In the table there are more than 95,000 clones, about 90% of which are singletons. The sample consisted of peripheral blood. The receptors here all came from a human donor in a cohort sampled during active COVID-19.

The genes are TRBV9 and TRBJ1-2, with D tentatively TRBD1 (6 bases). V lost 4 bases to trimming and J lost 6 bases, with 16 bases between them. CDR3 length: 14 residues. From germline, CDR1 is SGDLS and CDR2 YYNGEE. The CDR3 spells CASSPQTGYDGYTF. Here the CDR3 DNA reads TGTGCCAGCAGCCCTCAAACAGGGTATGATGGCTACACCTTC.

The chain employs TRBV19 and TRBJ1-6; D remains unclear. The V and J ends lost 4 bases and 0 bases respectively, with 7 bases between them. Germline V lookup: CDR1 LNHDA, CDR2 SQIVND (reference sequence). This CDR3 contains 15 residues. The DNA for the CDR3 is TGTGCCAGTAGTAATCAGGACTCCTATAATTCACCCCTCCACTTT. Protein sequence: CASSNQDSYNSPLHF.

V and J are TRBV9 and TRBJ2-1; 9 bases are shared with TRBD1. The CDR3 is made up of 16 amino acids. Germline V CDR1 and CDR2: SGDLS, YYNGEE. With 2 bases clipped from V and 2 bases from J, the junction kept 5 bases outside the gene matches. The DNA of the CDR3 is TGTGCCAGCAGCGTGAGACAGGGGGTGACCTACAATGAGCAGTTCTTC. Translated: CASSVRQGVTYNEQFF.

The chain uses TRBV9 and TRBJ1-2; D may be TRBD1 (6 bases). The length of the CDR3 is 15 residues. The ends were cut back, 4 bases at V and 5 bases at J, with 18 bases in the middle. Looked up from germline, CDR1 is SGDLS and CDR2 is YYNGEE. The DNA for the CDR3 is TGTGCCAGCAGCCGAAGGGGGGGTGGCGTTTATGGCTACACCTTC. It codes for CASSRRGGGVYGYTF. Supplemented by reference TRBV9 and TRBJ1-2, the full variable domain reads DSGVTQTPKHLITATGQRVTLRCSPRSGDLSVYWYQQSLDQGLQFLIQYYNGEERAKGNILERFSAQQFPDLHSELNLSSLELGDSALYFCASSRRGGGVYGYTFGSGTRLTVV.

The V and J genes are TRBV5-1 and TRBJ1-2; 10 nucleotides align to TRBD1. V dropped 7 bases and J dropped 7; count of bases not matched to a gene: 4. CDR1 and CDR2 (germline): SGHRS, YFSETQ. The CDR3 length is 12 residues. CDR3 sequence: CASGGTGVGYTF. CDR3 DNA: TGCGCCAGCGGAGGGACAGGGGTTGGCTACACCTTC.

The gene calls are TRBV7-3 and TRBJ2-2; 8 nucleotides agree with TRBD1. With V trimmed by 5 bases and J by 0 bases, 11 bases remained unmatched. The CDR3 length is 18 residues. Germline CDR1 reads SGHTA; CDR2 reads FQGTGA. The CDR3 coding sequence is TGTGCCAGCAGCCCGAGACAGGGGTCACCGCCGAACACCGGGGAGCTGTTTTTT. It specifies CASSPRQGSPPNTGELFF.

The gene calls are TRBV11-2 and TRBJ2-5; D remains unclear. Germline lookup yields CDR1 SGHAT and CDR2 FQNNGV. V lost 2 bases, J lost 5 bases, and 12 bases lay in between. This CDR3 has 14 amino acids. DNA for the CDR3: TGTGCCAGCAGCTTAAGCCTAGGCGGCGAGACCCAGTACTTC. This encodes CASSLSLGGETQYF.

The rearrangement joins TRBV2 to TRBJ1-3; 8 bases match TRBD1. Germline assignment: CDR1 SNHLY and CDR2 FYNNEI. After removal of 8 bases from V and 4 bases from J, the junction contained 10 bases not matched to a gene. The CDR3 sequence is 15 residues long. The CDR3 region is CASQAQGAGGNTIYF. The CDR3 coding sequence is TGTGCCAGCCAAGCGCAGGGGGCAGGGGGAAACACCATATATTTT.

The chain recombines TRBV6-1 with TRBJ2-5; 7 bases align to TRBD2. In germline, CDR1 is MNHNS, CDR2 SASEGT. The trim removed 0 bases at V and 5 bases at J, leaving 3 bases unmatched. This CDR3 has 14 residues. The CDR3 spells CASSEAAGYETQYF. The CDR3 nucleotides are TGTGCCAGCAGTGAAGCAGCGGGGTATGAGACCCAGTACTTC.

The chain's CDR3 is CASSPGTSGRGQETQYF. The CDR3 DNA sequence: TGTGCCAGCAGCCCCGGGACTAGCGGGAGGGGCCAAGAGACCCAGTACTTC. This chain uses TRBV7-7 with TRBJ2-5; 16 bases are a match to TRBD2. The CDR3 consists of 17 residues. V was pared by 5 bases and J by 1 base, with 4 bases of the junction left unmatched. Germline assignment: CDR1 SSHAT and CDR2 FNYEAQ (reference sequence).

The chain is built from TRBV2 and TRBJ2-7, with 9 bases matching TRBD1. The germline gives CDR1 SNHLY, CDR2 FYNNEI. The CDR3 contains 16 residues. Trimming removed 6 bases from V and 4 bases from J; junction bases left unmatched: 13. The CDR3 here is CASRRLPGQGGYEQYF. In DNA form, the CDR3 reads TGTGCCAGCAGAAGACTACCGGGACAGGGTGGGTACGAGCAGTACTTC.

The gene calls are TRBV10-3 and TRBJ1-5; no clear D. Trimming took 0 bases from V and 6 from J, leaving 6 bases between them. CDR1 is ENHRY, CDR2 SYGVKD, per germline. This CDR3 is 13 amino acids long. DNA for the CDR3: TGTGCCATCAGTGAGTCAGCTTTTCAGCCCCAGCATTTT. It translates to CAISESAFQPQHF.

DNA of the CDR3: TGTGCCAGCAGCCCGGGGGGACGAAATAATTCACCCCTCCACTTT. Its protein product is CASSPGGRNNSPLHF. This chain uses TRBV5-8 with TRBJ1-6; possible D gene TRBD1, 5 bases. The V gene's germline CDR1 is SGHTS and CDR2 YDEGEE. V lost 4 bases and J 5 bases, leaving 13 bases between the germline ends. The CDR3 runs 15 residues.